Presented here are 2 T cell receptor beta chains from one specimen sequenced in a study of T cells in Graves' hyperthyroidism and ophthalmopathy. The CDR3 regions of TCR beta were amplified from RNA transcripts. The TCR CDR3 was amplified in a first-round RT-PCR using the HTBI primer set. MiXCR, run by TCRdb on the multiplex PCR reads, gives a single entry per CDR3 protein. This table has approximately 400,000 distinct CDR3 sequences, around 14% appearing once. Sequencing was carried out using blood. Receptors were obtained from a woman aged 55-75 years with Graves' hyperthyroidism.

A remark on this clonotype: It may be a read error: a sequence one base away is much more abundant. CDR3 region: CVSSSGTLLEQFF. CDR3 sequence (DNA): TGTGTCAGCAGTTCCGGGACCTTACTCGAGCAGTTCTTC. The chain combines TRBV7-2 with TRBJ2-1, with D perhaps TRBD1 or TRBD2 (5 bases each). Germline values: CDR1 SGHTA, CDR2 FQGNSA. The CDR3 spans 13 residues.

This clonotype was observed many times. The CDR3 bases are TGTGCCAGCAGTTCCTACAGGGGGCGAGGTTCACCCCTCCACTTT. Encoded protein: CASSSYRGRGSPLHF. This rearrangement joins TRBV28 to TRBJ1-6; 9 positions agree with TRBD1. Per germline, CDR1 MDHEN and CDR2 SYDVKM. CDR3 size: 15 residues. V lost 4 bases, J lost 9 bases, and 7 bases stayed unmatched.